This T cell receptor (beta chain) originates from a study of neoadjuvant nivolumab and ipilimumab in lung cancer. The trim removed 2 bases at V and 8 bases at J, leaving 11 bases unmatched. Germline lookup yields CDR1 SGHTS and CDR2 YDEGEE. The CDR3 runs to 16 residues. About this clone itself: Its antigen remains unknown.

The table came from immunoSEQ multiplex PCR; TCRdb's copy has only in-frame clones and leaves some out. The data show about 27,000 clones, about 78% seen once. Study results and caveats: Compared with tumor-adjacent uninvolved lung, resected tumors showed greater richness and clonality.

The TCR originated in an adult with non-small cell lung cancer. Sequenced material: tumor tissue, taken after neoadjuvant nivolumab, alone or with ipilimumab, at or shortly before surgery. The V gene is TRBV5-8, the J gene TRBJ1-4; TRBD1 matches 8 bases. CDR3 DNA sequence: TGTGCCAGCAGCTTAAACGGACAGGGCGGCGGAGAAAAACTGTTTTTT. This gives the protein CASSLNGQGGGEKLFF. Variable domain in full (rest from reference TRBV5-8 and TRBJ1-4): EAGVTQSPTHLIKTRGQQATLRCSPISGHTSVYWYQQALGLGLQFLLWYDEGEERNRGNFPPRFSGRQFPNYSSELNVNALELEDSALYLCASSLNGQGGGEKLFFGSGTQLSVL.